This T cell receptor (beta chain) is from a study of monozygotic twins with inflammatory bowel disease. Overall study findings and caveats: Nothing supported a single strong signal or clonotype that was associated with IBD.

The CDR3 contains 12 residues. Of note for this clonotype: Antigen: not known.

Each of the TCR libraries took 3,000 to 4,500 ng of total RNA. cDNA synthesis was performed in eight separate reactions for each sample. TCRdb re-analyzed the 5' RACE reads; it lists each CDR3 protein once, without DNA. This sample's clone table lists about 160,000 distinct CDR3 sequences. Unfractionated whole blood yielded total RNA, and T cells were not sorted. The source is a human donor with ulcerative colitis or Crohn's disease, or a healthy co-twin of an affected twin (not recorded which). V is TRBV12-3 or TRBV12-4 and J is TRBJ2-7; TCRdb calls TRBD1, which cannot be checked without DNA. The sequencing sample was made of blood. CDR3 residues: CASSRGLLEQYF.